This T cell receptor (beta chain) stems from a study of T cells after yellow fever vaccination. About the research overall: SMART-Seq v4 Ultra Low Input prepared libraries from low-cell fractions. Study observations and caveats: Abundant bulk-population clonotypes could contaminate the FACS-sorted repertoires. Post-booster samples contained most primary-vaccination clones (nearly 98% CD4, 88% CD8).

This clonotype was picked up a small number of times. What it binds is not known. The germline V gene encodes CDR1 SQVTM and CDR2 ANQGSEA. The junction had 13 bases not matched to a gene; V was cut back by 7 bases and J by 3 bases. CDR3 size: 16 residues. The authors made TCR cDNA by 5'RACE template switching, adding a universal primer site and UMIs. TCRdb analysed the 5' RACE reads with MiXCR anew, one entry per CDR3 protein. Of about 340,000 distinct CDR3 sequences listed, approximately 3.9% are singletons. The clonotype was recovered from a young man who received the YFV17D yellow fever vaccine. The J gene is TRBJ2-3, the V gene TRBV29-1; 10 bases fit TRBD2. The sequences come from PBMCs, collected 5 days after the yellow fever booster vaccination. The CDR3 loop is CSAEEASGGFTDTQYF. The CDR3 region has the DNA TGCAGCGCGGAGGAGGCTAGCGGGGGCTTTACAGATACGCAGTATTTT.